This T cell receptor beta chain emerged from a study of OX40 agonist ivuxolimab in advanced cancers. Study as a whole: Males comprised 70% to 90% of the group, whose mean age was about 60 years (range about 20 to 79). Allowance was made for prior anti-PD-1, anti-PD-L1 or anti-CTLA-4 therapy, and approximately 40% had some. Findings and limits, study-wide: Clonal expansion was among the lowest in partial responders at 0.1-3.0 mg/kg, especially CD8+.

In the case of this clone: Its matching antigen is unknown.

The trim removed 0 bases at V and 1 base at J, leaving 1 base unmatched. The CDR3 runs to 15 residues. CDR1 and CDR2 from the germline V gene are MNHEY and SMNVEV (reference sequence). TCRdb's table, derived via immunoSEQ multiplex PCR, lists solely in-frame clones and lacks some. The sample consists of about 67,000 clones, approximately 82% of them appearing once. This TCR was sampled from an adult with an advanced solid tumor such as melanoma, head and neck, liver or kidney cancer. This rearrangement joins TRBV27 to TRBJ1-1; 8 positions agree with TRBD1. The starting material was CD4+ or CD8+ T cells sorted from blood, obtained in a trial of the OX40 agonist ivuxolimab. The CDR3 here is CASSLSQGANTEAFF. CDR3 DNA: TGTGCCAGCAGTTTATCTCAGGGGGCGAACACTGAAGCTTTCTTT.